This passage covers 30 T cell receptor beta chains from one sample sequenced in a study of T cells expressing NK-cell markers. Following a re-call of the 5' RACE reads, TCRdb has one entry per CDR3 protein and lacks DNA. Here the sample table reports some 440,000 distinct CDR3 sequences. Source material: blood T cells: a sorted CD56 or NKG2C T cell subset, CD4+ or CD8+ T cells, or bulk PBMC T cells (not recorded which). These receptors all come from a woman aged 45-59 years in good health.

The chain combines TRBV12-3 or TRBV12-4 with TRBJ2-1. The CDR3 is 15 residues long. The CDR3 here is CASSLGWGTYNEQFF.

V gene TRBV9 combines with J gene TRBJ2-1; TCRdb's D gene call, TRBD1, goes unchecked for lack of DNA. Germline loops: CDR1 SGDLS, CDR2 YYNGEE. The CDR3 has 15 residues. CDR3 in amino acids: CASSVGAPVNNEQFF.

This chain uses TRBV4-1 with TRBJ2-1; the TCRdb D gene call, TRBD2, has no DNA to confirm it. The V gene's germline CDR1 is MGHRA and CDR2 YSYEKL. The CDR3 has 17 residues. The CDR3 spells CASSQPPGLAGRNEQFF.

This chain connects TRBV29-1 to TRBJ2-2; checking the TCRdb D call of TRBD1 is not possible without DNA. Germline loops: CDR1 SQVTM, CDR2 ANQGSEA. The CDR3 contains 13 residues. The CDR3 here is CSARDTNTGELFF.

This chain uses TRBV19 with TRBJ1-5; the TCRdb call, TRBD1, lacks DNA for checking. Per the germline V gene, CDR1 is LNHDA and CDR2 is SQIVND (reference sequence). This CDR3 spans 15 amino acids. CDR3 in amino acids: CASLETGVSNQPQHF.

CDR3 amino acids: CASSLGSQNIQYF. This rearrangement joins TRBV7-8 to TRBJ2-4. The germline CDR1 and CDR2 sequences are SGHVS and FQNEAQ. There are 13 residues in the CDR3.

The chain employs TRBV5-1 and TRBJ2-3; TCRdb selects TRBD1, and the lack of DNA leaves this call unchecked. This CDR3 spans 15 amino acids. Germline loops: CDR1 SGHRS, CDR2 YFSETQ. The CDR3 loop reads CASSPARQPTDTQYF.

V gene TRBV11-2 combines with J gene TRBJ1-6. Germline assignment: CDR1 SGHAT and CDR2 FQNNGV. The CDR3 is made up of 16 amino acids. The CDR3 loop is CASSYPLGLKDSPLHF. The complete variable domain, with remaining parts taken from reference TRBV11-2 and TRBJ1-6, reads EAGVAQSPRYKIIEKRQSVAFWCNPISGHATLYWYQQILGQGPKLLIQFQNNGVVDDSQLPKDRFSAERLKGVDSTLKIQPAKLEDSAVYLCASSYPLGLKDSPLHFGNGTRLTVT.

J is TRBJ2-2 and V is TRBV24-1; with no DNA, the TCRdb D assignment of TRBD1 cannot be verified. Germline loops: CDR1 KGHDR, CDR2 SFDVKD. The length of the CDR3 is 15 residues. This CDR3 reads CATSDLSRDGGELFF.

The CDR3 loop reads CASSEPSGRNNEQFF. J is TRBJ2-1 and V is TRBV10-2; the D gene TCRdb calls, TRBD2, cannot be checked with no DNA. This CDR3 spans 15 amino acids. In germline, CDR1 is WSHSY, CDR2 SAAADI.

The chain combines TRBV10-1 with TRBJ2-4; there is no DNA to check the TCRdb D call of TRBD1. CDR1 and CDR2 (germline): WNHNN, SYGVQD (reference sequence). This CDR3 comprises 13 residues. CDR3 amino acids: CASSEPGADFQYF.

The gene calls are TRBV6-6 and TRBJ1-2. Germline assignment: CDR1 MNHNY and CDR2 SVGAGI (reference sequence). The CDR3 is 15 amino acids. The CDR3 here is CASSFLSNRNYGYTF.

V and J are TRBV29-1 and TRBJ2-3; TCRdb's D gene call, TRBD1, goes unchecked for lack of DNA. From germline, CDR1 is SQVTM and CDR2 ANQGSEA. CDR3 length equals 14 residues. The CDR3 here is CSVQYRVRGDTQYF.

The chain is built from TRBV6-5 and TRBJ2-4; TCRdb's D call of TRBD1 is untestable without DNA. Germline-derived CDR1 and CDR2 are MNHEY and SVGAGI. This CDR3 has 18 residues. The CDR3: CASSYSSPGQGAKNIQYF.

This chain links TRBV20-1 with TRBJ2-3; the D gene TCRdb calls, TRBD2, cannot be checked with no DNA. Germline lookup yields CDR1 DFQATT and CDR2 SNEGSKA (reference sequence). The CDR3 covers 13 residues. CDR3 region: CSAREAGKDTQYF.

The chain carries TRBV29-1 and TRBJ1-2. Per the germline V gene, CDR1 is SQVTM and CDR2 is ANQGSEA. The CDR3 has 12 amino acids. CDR3 in amino acids: CSVVGTSYGYTF.

The V call is TRBV27, the J call TRBJ1-6; lacking DNA, the TRBD1 call made by TCRdb goes unchecked. The length of the CDR3 is 14 residues. In germline, CDR1 is MNHEY, CDR2 SMNVEV (reference sequence). CDR3 in amino acids: CASGPGQSNSPLHF.

The V and J genes are TRBV29-1 and TRBJ2-2; there is no DNA to check the TCRdb D call of TRBD2. The CDR3 is 19 amino acids. CDR1 is SQVTM and CDR2 is ANQGSEA in the germline V gene. CDR3 loop: CSVQNPSGLAGERAGELFF.

J is TRBJ2-3 and V is TRBV7-9; without DNA, the TCRdb call of TRBD2 cannot be checked. CDR1 is SEHNR and CDR2 is FQNEAQ in the germline V gene (reference sequence). The CDR3 spans 13 residues. CDR3 loop: CALGTSGTDTQYF.

J is TRBJ2-2 and V is TRBV9; there is no DNA to check the TCRdb D call of TRBD1. Per germline, CDR1 SGDLS and CDR2 YYNGEE. CDR3 length: 13 amino acids. Here the CDR3 reads CASSPHKGAELFF.

The chain joins TRBV29-1 to TRBJ1-1. Germline loops: CDR1 SQVTM, CDR2 ANQGSEA. There are 15 residues in the CDR3. The CDR3 reads CSVETPGGMNTEAFF.

The rearrangement joins TRBV15 to TRBJ2-7. The CDR3 totals 14 residues. Germline values: CDR1 LNHNV, CDR2 YYDKDF (reference sequence). CDR3 in amino acids: CATSRDPLAYEQYF.

CDR3 protein: CATSDPLAGGRNEQFF. V usage is TRBV24-1 and J usage is TRBJ2-1; with no DNA, the TCRdb D assignment of TRBD2 cannot be verified. Germline V lookup: CDR1 KGHDR, CDR2 SFDVKD. This CDR3 is built from 16 residues.

V usage is TRBV27 and J usage is TRBJ1-6; absent DNA, TCRdb's TRBD1 call cannot be checked. This CDR3 region has 15 residues. Germline CDR1 and CDR2: MNHEY and SMNVEV (reference sequence). The CDR3 region is CASSSPGTLNSPLHF.

The chain joins TRBV5-1 to TRBJ2-2. In germline, CDR1 is SGHRS, CDR2 YFSETQ. This CDR3 has 13 amino acids. The CDR3 spells CASSLVKSGELFF.

The chain combines TRBV6-5 with TRBJ2-3; TCRdb returns TRBD1, unconfirmable since there is no DNA. The CDR3 runs 13 residues. Germline V gene lookup returns CDR1 MNHEY and CDR2 SVGAGI. This CDR3 is CASGDRETDTQYF.

The chain carries TRBV20-1 and TRBJ2-3. Germline CDR1 and CDR2: DFQATT and SNEGSKA (reference sequence). CDR3 size: 13 residues. CDR3: CSASQPSTDTQYF.

The V gene is TRBV5-1, the J gene TRBJ2-1; the D gene TCRdb calls, TRBD2, cannot be checked with no DNA. Germline CDR1 SGHRS, CDR2 YFSETQ. The CDR3 spans 18 residues. CDR3 sequence: CASSLGVLAGEPYNEQFF.

The chain recombines TRBV11-2 with TRBJ2-1; TCRdb proposes TRBD2, but this gene call is untestable without DNA. This CDR3 contains 15 residues. CDR1 is SGHAT and CDR2 is FQNNGV in the germline V gene. The CDR3 loop is CASRRTSGIYNEQFF.

The chain has TRBV24-1 and TRBJ2-3. Germline-derived CDR1 and CDR2 are KGHDR and SFDVKD. The CDR3 spans 17 residues. CDR3 protein: CATSDGYPAQITDTQYF.